The clone carrying this T cell receptor beta chain is medium-sized within its sample. The antigen is unknown. CDR1 is SGHKS, CDR2 YYEKEE, per germline (reference sequence). CDR3 length: 12 residues. Trimming removed 4 bases from V and 6 bases from J, with 11 bases in between. This sample is drawn from a study of CD8+ T cells in alopecia areata. Regarding the study as a whole: The study found higher clonality in lesional than normal scalp, especially in alopecia totalis/universalis.

Sequencing used cDNA as its template, made by extracting RNA and reverse transcribing it. The method was immunoSEQ multiplex PCR; TCRdb's version includes in-frame clones alone and lacks a portion of them. This sample has about 64,000 clones, with around 42% found just once. Regarding treatment: oral pan-JAK inhibitor, 5-10 mg twice daily. The source material was CD8+ T cells sorted from blood, sampled at approximately week 37, from a patient treated with tofacitinib. V gene TRBV5-5 combines with J gene TRBJ2-7; possibly TRBD1 for D (6 bases). The TCR comes from a human donor with alopecia areata. The CDR3 DNA sequence: TGTGCCAGCAGCGTCACAGGGTTCGAGCAGTACTTC. It encodes CASSVTGFEQYF.